This is a list of T cell receptor beta chains from one sample in a study of blood T cell repertoires in COVID-19. TCRdb's table, derived via immunoSEQ multiplex PCR, lists solely in-frame clones and lacks some. The sample has about 150,000 clones; under 85% are singletons. Source material: peripheral blood. The source is a man aged 55 to 69 with COVID-19, enrolled during active disease. Both conserved end residues are part of each CDR3. Each record gives: clone size, J gene, V gene, D gene, CDR3 DNA, CDR3 protein. D genes are given only for firm matches. The size entry is marked missing in some rows and otherwise reads once, few, many or a size class.

>NA|TRBJ1-1|TRBV12-5|NA
TGTGCTAGTGGTTTAGAGGGAAGGATCGCTGAAGCTTTCTTT
CASGLEGRIAEAFF
>NA|TRBJ1-1|TRBV7-2|TRBD1
TGTGCCAGCAGCCAAGACAGGGGGCGACCTGAAGCTTTCTTT
CASSQDRGRPEAFF
>NA|TRBJ1-4|TRBV12-3/TRBV12-4|NA
TGTGCCAGCAGCCGGGCGGGGTTCGAAAAACTGTTTTTT
CASSRAGFEKLFF
>once|TRBJ2-6|TRBV19|NA
TGTGCCAGTAGTTCCTCTTCGGTCGCACGATCTGGGGCCAACGTCCTGACTTTC
CASSSSSVARSGANVLTF
>NA|TRBJ1-6|TRBV18|NA
TGTGCCAGCTCACCTTGGGCTCGGGGGGATTCACCCCTCCACTTT
CASSPWARGDSPLHF
>few|TRBJ1-1|TRBV14|NA
TGTGCCAGCAGTCGAGGGTTGAACACTGAAGCTTTCTTT
CASSRGLNTEAFF
>NA|TRBJ1-5|TRBV7-9|NA
TGTGCCAGCAGCTTCGCAGGGGATAGCAATCAGCCCCAGCATTTT
CASSFAGDSNQPQHF
>NA|TRBJ2-2|TRBV11-2|NA
TGTGCCAGCAGCCTTTTTTCTAGGGGGACCGGGGAGCTGTTTTTT
CASSLFSRGTGELFF
>NA|TRBJ2-3|TRBV9|NA
TGTGCCAGCAGCGTGGGGGGGCCCACAGATACGCAGTATTTT
CASSVGGPTDTQYF
>NA|TRBJ2-5|TRBV4-3|NA
TGCGCCAGCAGCCAAGGCCAGGGGCCGAGGGAGACCCAGTACTTC
CASSQGQGPRETQYF
>NA|TRBJ1-2|TRBV6-1|NA
TGTGCCAGCAGTGAAGCTGAAGGCAGGGGTTTTGGCTACACCTTC
CASSEAEGRGFGYTF